This T cell receptor beta chain was observed in a study of post-analysis software for immune sequencing data. General study points: Those with multiple sclerosis, the patient group, showed significantly lower normalized Chao1 diversity than controls. The five TRBV segments detected at higher frequency in patients than in controls included TRBV5-6, TRBV5-1 and TRBV20-1. Under F measure analysis, samples from one preparation batch co-clustered strongly.

This clonotype has just a few counts. Its specificity is not known. V dropped 2 bases and J dropped 6 bases, with 11 bases sitting between them. There are 13 residues in the CDR3. The library was made from cDNA and included unique molecular identifiers. Roughly 510,000 cDNA molecules were recovered from an input of 1 to 10 million T cells. MiXCR was run by TCRdb on the PCR reads, yielding one entry per CDR3 protein. The data hold roughly 800,000 distinct CDR3 sequences, with roughly 29% observed a single time. The sample consisted of blood. The gene calls are TRBV12-3 or TRBV12-4 and TRBJ2-7; D is perhaps TRBD1 or TRBD2 (5 bases each). The sequence came from a girl aged 5-17 years with multiple sclerosis. The CDR3 loop is CASSLQGEGEQYF. DNA of the CDR3: TGTGCCAGCAGTTTACAGGGTGAGGGCGAGCAGTACTTC.